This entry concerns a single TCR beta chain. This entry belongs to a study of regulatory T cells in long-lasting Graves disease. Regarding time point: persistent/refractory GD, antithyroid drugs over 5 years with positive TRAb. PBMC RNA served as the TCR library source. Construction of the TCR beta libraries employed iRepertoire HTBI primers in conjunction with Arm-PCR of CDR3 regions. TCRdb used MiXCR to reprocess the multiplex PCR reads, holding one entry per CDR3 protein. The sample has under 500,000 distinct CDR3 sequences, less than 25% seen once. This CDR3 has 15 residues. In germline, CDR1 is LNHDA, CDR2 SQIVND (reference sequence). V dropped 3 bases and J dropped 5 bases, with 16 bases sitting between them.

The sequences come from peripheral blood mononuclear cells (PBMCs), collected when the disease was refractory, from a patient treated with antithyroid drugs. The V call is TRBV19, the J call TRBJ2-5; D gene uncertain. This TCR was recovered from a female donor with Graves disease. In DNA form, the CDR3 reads TGTGCCAGTAGTATTCGTTTGAGATCACCGGAGACCCAGTACTTC. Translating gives CASSIRLRSPETQYF.